This T cell receptor (beta chain) was retrieved from a study of cytomegalovirus exposure and HLA in healthy donors. Whole-study results and caveats: Most TCR beta V segments were productive about 90% or about 30% of the time in an earlier analysis. Fewer N-insertions than the roughly 700-donor mean were reportedly shown by an Asian-associated ancestry cluster in a later analysis. It was reported that TCR beta sequences correctly inferred the HLA-A and HLA-B alleles for most subjects. Solely CMV serostatus was available to characterize immune exposure.

Primers included in the PCR were 60 Vbeta and 13 Jbeta primers. Only in-frame clones appear in the TCRdb table, and some are missing; sequencing was by immunoSEQ multiplex PCR. The repertoire holds around 130,000 clones, with approximately 80% as singletons. V trimming: 6 bases; J trimming: 4 bases; junction bases outside the gene matches: 13. Germline CDR1 reads MNHEY; CDR2 reads SMNVEV (reference sequence). The CDR3 has 16 amino acids. This clone was detected only a few times. Its antigen is currently unknown. The sequence came from a man younger than 35 in good health and CMV-seropositive. The chain joins TRBV27 to TRBJ2-3; 7 bases are shared with TRBD1. Specimen: PBMCs. CDR3 in DNA: TGTGCCAGCAGCCGATACCTCACAGGGGATGCAGATACGCAGTATTTT. Residues: CASSRYLTGDADTQYF.